The sequence of this T cell receptor beta chain was determined in a study of blood T cell repertoires in COVID-19. Turning to the study itself: There were acute and convalescent COVID-19 samples, and they came from the United States, Italy and Spain. T cells, B-cell-depleted T cells, or PBMCs supplied cDNA or gDNA.

CDR1 LNHDA and CDR2 SQIVND come from the germline V gene (reference sequence). V dropped 6 bases and J dropped 5 bases, with 19 bases sitting between them. The CDR3 spans 15 residues. Per the original methods: It was from reference gene primer amplification that nucleated cell counts were estimated. The protocol was immunoSEQ multiplex PCR, while the TCRdb copy is restricted to in-frame clones and leaves out a portion. The V and J calls and the clone size are those of that table, but D and trimming were determined from the DNA. The table shows about 90,000 clones, with about 80% occurring only once. The V and J genes are TRBV19 and TRBJ1-1; TRBD1 is a possible D gene (6 bases). This TCR was sampled from a woman aged 70-85 years with acute or convalescent COVID-19. Sequencing was carried out using peripheral blood. CDR3 amino acids: CASRTNNRVGTEAFF. The CDR3 nucleotides read TGTGCCAGTAGGACAAATAACAGGGTTGGAACTGAAGCTTTCTTT.